This T cell receptor beta chain was obtained from a study of T cells in Graves' hyperthyroidism and ophthalmopathy. The investigators amplified TCR beta CDR3 regions from RNA transcripts. The TCR CDR3 first-round RT-PCR relied on the HTBI primer set. TCRdb called the multiplex PCR reads again in MiXCR, with one record for every CDR3 protein. The sample yields around 340,000 distinct CDR3 sequences, 15% to 20% seen once. Overall study results and limits: Most expanded thyroid clonotypes above 0.001 recurred in blood.

The CDR3 is 15 residues long. Germline lookup yields CDR1 SNHLY and CDR2 FYNNEI. V lost 2 bases to trimming and J lost 5 bases; unmatched junction nucleotides: 6. This clonotype was seen at least ten times. Its target is unknown. The V and J genes are TRBV2 and TRBJ2-5; 9 bases are a match to TRBD2. The sequenced sample was blood. This TCR came from a woman in her forties or fifties with Graves' hyperthyroidism. CDR3 loop: CASSENVAGVETQYF. The DNA for the CDR3 is TGTGCCAGCAGTGAAAATGTAGCGGGAGTGGAGACCCAGTACTTC.